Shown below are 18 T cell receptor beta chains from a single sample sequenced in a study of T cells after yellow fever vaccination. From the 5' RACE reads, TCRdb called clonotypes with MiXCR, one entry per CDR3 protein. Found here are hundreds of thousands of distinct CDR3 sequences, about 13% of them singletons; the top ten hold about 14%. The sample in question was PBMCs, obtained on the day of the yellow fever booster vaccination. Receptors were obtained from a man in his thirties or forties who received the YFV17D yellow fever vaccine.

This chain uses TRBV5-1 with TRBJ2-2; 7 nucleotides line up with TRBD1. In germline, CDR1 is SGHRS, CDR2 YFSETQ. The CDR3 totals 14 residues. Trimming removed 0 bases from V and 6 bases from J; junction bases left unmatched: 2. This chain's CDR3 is CASSLAGQAGELFF. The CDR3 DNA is TGCGCCAGCAGCTTGGCAGGACAGGCCGGGGAGCTGTTTTTT.

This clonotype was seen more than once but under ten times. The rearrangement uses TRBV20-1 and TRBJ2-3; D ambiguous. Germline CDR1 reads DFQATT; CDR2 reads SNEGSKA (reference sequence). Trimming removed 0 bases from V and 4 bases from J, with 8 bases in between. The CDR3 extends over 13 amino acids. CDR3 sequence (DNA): TGCAGTGCTAGAGATTTAGGAGCAGATACGCAGTATTTT. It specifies CSARDLGADTQYF.

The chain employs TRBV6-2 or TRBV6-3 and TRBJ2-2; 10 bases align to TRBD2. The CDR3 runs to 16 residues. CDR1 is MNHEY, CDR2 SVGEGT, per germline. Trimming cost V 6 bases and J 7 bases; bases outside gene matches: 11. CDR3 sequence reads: CASSLAGAPGIGELFF. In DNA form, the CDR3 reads TGTGCCAGCAGCCTAGCGGGAGCTCCGGGAATCGGGGAGCTGTTTTTT.

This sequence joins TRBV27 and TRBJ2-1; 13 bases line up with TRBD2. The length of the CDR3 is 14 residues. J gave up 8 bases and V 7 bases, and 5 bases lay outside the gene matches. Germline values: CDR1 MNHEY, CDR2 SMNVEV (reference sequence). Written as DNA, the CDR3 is TGTGCCAGCACCGGGACTAGCGGGACCTATGAGCAGTTCTTC. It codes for CASTGTSGTYEQFF.

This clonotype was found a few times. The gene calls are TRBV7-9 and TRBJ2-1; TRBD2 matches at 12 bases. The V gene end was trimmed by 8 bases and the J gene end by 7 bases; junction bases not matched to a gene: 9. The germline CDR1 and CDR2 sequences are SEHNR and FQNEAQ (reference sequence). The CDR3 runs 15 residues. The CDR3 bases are TGTGCCAGCGGCCTAGCGGGAGGGCCTGGGAATGAGCAGTTCTTC. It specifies CASGLAGGPGNEQFF. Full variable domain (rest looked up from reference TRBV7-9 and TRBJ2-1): DTGVSQNPRHKITKRGQNVTFRCDPISEHNRLYWYRQTLGQGPEFLTYFQNEAQLEKSRLLSDRFSAERPKGSFSTLEIQRTEQGDSAMYLCASGLAGGPGNEQFFGPGTRLTVL.

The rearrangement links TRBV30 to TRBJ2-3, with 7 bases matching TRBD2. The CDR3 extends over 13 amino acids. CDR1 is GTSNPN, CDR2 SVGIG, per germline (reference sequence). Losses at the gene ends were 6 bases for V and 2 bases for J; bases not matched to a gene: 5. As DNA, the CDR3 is TGTGCCTGCAGCGGGACCTACACAGATACGCAGTATTTT. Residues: CACSGTYTDTQYF.

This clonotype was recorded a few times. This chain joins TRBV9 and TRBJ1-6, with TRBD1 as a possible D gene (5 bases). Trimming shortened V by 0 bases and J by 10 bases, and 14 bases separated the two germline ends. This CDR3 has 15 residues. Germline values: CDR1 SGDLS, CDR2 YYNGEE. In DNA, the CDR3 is TGTGCCAGCAGCGTAGCCGGGGGTGAGGGGTCACCCCTCCACTTT. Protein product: CASSVAGGEGSPLHF.

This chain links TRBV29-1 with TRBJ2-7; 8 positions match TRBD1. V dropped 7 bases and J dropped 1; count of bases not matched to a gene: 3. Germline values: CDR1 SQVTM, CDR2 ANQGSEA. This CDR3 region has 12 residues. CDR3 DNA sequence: TGCAGCGCCGGACAGGGATCCTACGAGCAGTACTTC. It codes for CSAGQGSYEQYF.

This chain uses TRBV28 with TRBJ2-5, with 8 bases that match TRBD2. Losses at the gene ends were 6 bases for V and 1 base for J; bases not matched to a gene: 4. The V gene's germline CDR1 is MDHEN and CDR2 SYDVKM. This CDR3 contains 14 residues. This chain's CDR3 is CASSTGGIQETQYF. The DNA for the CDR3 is TGTGCCAGCAGCACGGGAGGGATCCAAGAGACCCAGTACTTC.

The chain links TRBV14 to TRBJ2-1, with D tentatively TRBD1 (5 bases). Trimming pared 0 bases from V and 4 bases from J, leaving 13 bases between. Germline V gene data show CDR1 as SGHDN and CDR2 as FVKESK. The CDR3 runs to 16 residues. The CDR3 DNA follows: TGTGCCAGCAGCCAAGATAGGCAGGGTTGGTACAATGAGCAGTTCTTC. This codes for CASSQDRQGWYNEQFF.

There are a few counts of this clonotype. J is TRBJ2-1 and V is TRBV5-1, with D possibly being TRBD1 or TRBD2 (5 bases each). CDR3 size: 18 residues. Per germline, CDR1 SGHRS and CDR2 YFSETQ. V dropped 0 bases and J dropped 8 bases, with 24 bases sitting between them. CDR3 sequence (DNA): TGCGCCAGCAGCTTGGTGGGGGTAGCTAGCAGCCTCAGTGATGAGCAGTTCTTC. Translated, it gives CASSLVGVASSLSDEQFF.

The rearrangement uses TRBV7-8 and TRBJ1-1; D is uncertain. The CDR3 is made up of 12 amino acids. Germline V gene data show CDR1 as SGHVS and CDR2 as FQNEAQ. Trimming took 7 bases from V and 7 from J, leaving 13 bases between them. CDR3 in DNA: TGTGCCAGCATCCTGGGGAAGGGTGAAGCTTTCTTT. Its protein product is CASILGKGEAFF.

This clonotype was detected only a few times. CDR3 DNA: TGTGCCAGCAGCCGGACAGCAGCCTACGAGCAGTACTTC. Translating it yields CASSRTAAYEQYF. The chain recombines TRBV28 with TRBJ2-7; a weak D match, TRBD1 (6 bases). This CDR3 region has 13 residues. Germline-derived CDR1 and CDR2 are MDHEN and SYDVKM. The V and J ends lost 6 bases and 2 bases respectively, with 11 bases between them.

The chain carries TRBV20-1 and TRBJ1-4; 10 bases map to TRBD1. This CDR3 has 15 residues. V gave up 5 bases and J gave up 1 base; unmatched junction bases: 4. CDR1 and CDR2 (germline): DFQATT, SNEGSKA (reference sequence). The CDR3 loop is CSAEDRGVTNEKLFF. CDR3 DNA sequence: TGCAGTGCTGAGGACAGGGGGGTAACTAATGAAAAACTGTTTTTT.

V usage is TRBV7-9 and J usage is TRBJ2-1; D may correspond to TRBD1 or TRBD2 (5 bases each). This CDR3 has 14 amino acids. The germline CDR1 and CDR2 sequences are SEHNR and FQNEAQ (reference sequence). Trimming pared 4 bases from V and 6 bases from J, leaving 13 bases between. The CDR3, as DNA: TGTGCCAGCAGCTACGGGGCGGGTACCAATGAGCAGTTCTTC. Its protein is CASSYGAGTNEQFF.

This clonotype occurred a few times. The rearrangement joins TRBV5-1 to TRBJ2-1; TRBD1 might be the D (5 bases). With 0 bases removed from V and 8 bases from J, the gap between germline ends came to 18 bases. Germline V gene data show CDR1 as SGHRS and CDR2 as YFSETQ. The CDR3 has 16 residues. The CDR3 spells CASSLEGSGLFDEQFF. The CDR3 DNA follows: TGCGCCAGCAGCTTGGAGGGGTCAGGGTTGTTCGATGAGCAGTTCTTC.

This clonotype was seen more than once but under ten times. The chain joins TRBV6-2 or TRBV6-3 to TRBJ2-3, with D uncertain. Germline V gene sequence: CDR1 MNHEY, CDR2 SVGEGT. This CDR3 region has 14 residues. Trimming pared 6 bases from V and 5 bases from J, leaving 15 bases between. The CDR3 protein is CASSQPDRQDTQYF. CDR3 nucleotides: TGTGCCAGCAGCCAGCCGGACCGGCAAGATACGCAGTATTTT.

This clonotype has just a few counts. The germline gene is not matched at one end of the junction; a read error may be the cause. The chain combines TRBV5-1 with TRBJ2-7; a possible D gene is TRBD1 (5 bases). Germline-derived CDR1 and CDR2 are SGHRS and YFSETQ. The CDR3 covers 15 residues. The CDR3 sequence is CASSLHFQGSYEQYF. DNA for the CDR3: TGCGCCAGCAGCCTACATTTCCAGGGATCCTACGAACAGTACTTC.